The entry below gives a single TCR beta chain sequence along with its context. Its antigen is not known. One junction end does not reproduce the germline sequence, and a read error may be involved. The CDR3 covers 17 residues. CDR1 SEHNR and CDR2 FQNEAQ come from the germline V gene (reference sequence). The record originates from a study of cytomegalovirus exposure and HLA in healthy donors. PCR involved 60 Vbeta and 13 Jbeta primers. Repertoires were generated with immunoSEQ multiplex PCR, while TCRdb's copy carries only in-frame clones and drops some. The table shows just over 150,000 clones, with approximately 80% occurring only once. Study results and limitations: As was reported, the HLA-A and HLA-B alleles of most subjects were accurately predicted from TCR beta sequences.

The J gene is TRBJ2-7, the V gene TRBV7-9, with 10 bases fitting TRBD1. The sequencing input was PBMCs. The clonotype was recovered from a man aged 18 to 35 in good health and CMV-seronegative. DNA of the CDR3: TGTTCCAGCAGCCCAACCGGACAGGGGGGATTTTCCTACGAGCAGTACTTC. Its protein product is CSSSPTGQGGFSYEQYF.